Below are 32 T cell receptor beta chains sequenced from a single sample in a study of siplizumab effects on memory and regulatory T cells. Their antigen targets remain unknown. Coculturing was carried out on the mixed lymphocyte reaction cells. It lasted approximately six days and was done at 37°C. TCRdb's table, derived via immunoSEQ multiplex PCR, lists solely in-frame clones and lacks some. The table lists around 15,000 clones, around 40% of them singletons, with roughly 7% in the top ten. Sequenced input: CFSE-low (dividing) CD4+ T cells sorted from an allogeneic mixed lymphocyte reaction. All receptors come from a human donor in good health; the cells came from an allogeneic mixed lymphocyte reaction. Some clones in this sample may be carry-over from other donors' samples.

This clone was found once. The chain has TRBV25-1 and TRBJ1-1, with TRBD1 as a possible D gene (5 bases). The CDR3 length is 13 residues. CDR1 MGHDK and CDR2 SYGVNS come from the germline V gene. The germline V and J ends were trimmed by 1 base and 3 bases, with 6 bases remaining between them. CDR3 amino acids: CASSELTDTEAFF. The CDR3 DNA sequence: TGTGCCAGCAGTGAATTGACAGACACTGAAGCTTTCTTT.

The rearrangement joins TRBV28 to TRBJ2-5; 7 nucleotides line up with TRBD2. Germline trimming cut 2 bases from V and 5 bases from J; bases unmatched to any gene: 8. Per germline, CDR1 MDHEN and CDR2 SYDVKM. The CDR3 has 15 amino acids. The chain's CDR3 is CASSLPRTSFETQYF. The CDR3 DNA sequence: TGTGCCAGCAGTTTACCTCGGACTAGTTTTGAGACCCAGTACTTC.

The chain carries TRBV9 and TRBJ2-2; 8 bases agree with TRBD2. CDR1 SGDLS and CDR2 YYNGEE come from the germline V gene. The CDR3 has 15 amino acids. J gave up 1 base and V 2 bases, and 1 base lay outside the gene matches. DNA of the CDR3: TGTGCCAGCAGCGTTAGCGGGAAGAACACCGGGGAGCTGTTTTTT. Its translation is CASSVSGKNTGELFF.

The V call is TRBV28, the J call TRBJ1-1; D gene uncertain. V was clipped by 2 bases and J by 12 bases, with 19 bases between them. Germline V CDR1 and CDR2: MDHEN, SYDVKM. The CDR3 contains 14 residues. The chain's CDR3 is CASSLGAVPTWTFF. CDR3 DNA sequence: TGTGCCAGCAGTTTAGGTGCCGTGCCAACTTGGACTTTCTTT.

This clone has only a few counts. V and J are TRBV5-4 and TRBJ2-1; the D gene is possibly TRBD1 (7 bases). V was pared by 4 bases and J by 4 bases, with 15 bases between. This CDR3 has 15 residues. The germline V gene encodes CDR1 SGHNT and CDR2 YYREEE (reference sequence). The CDR3 DNA reads TGTGCCAGCAGCCAAGAGACAGGGACTTACAATGAGCAGTTCTTC. Protein sequence: CASSQETGTYNEQFF.

The CDR3 sequence: CASSLSGAGGYTF. The CDR3 nucleotides are TGTGCCAGCAGCTTGTCAGGGGCTGGCGGCTACACCTTC. The gene calls are TRBV5-6 and TRBJ1-2; D may be TRBD1 (6 bases). Germline-derived CDR1 and CDR2 are SGHDT and YYEEEE. V lost 1 base, J lost 8 bases, and 12 bases lay in between. CDR3 size: 13 residues. The entire variable domain, with the rest obtained from reference TRBV5-6 and TRBJ1-2, is as follows: DAGVTQSPTHLIKTRGQQVTLRCSPKSGHDTVSWYQQALGQGPQFIFQYYEEEERQRGNFPDRFSGHQFPNYSSELNVNALLLGDSALYLCASSLSGAGGYTFGSGTRLTVV.

V usage is TRBV7-2 and J usage is TRBJ2-7; D might be TRBD2 (6 bases). CDR1 SGHTA and CDR2 FQGNSA come from the germline V gene. The CDR3 consists of 14 residues. V lost 3 bases, J lost 0 bases, and 9 bases lay in between. In DNA form, the CDR3 reads TGTGCCAGCAGCTTGAGCGGGCTCTCCTACGAGCAGTACTTC. Amino acids: CASSLSGLSYEQYF.

Judged by abundance, this clone is medium-sized. The genes are TRBV28 and TRBJ1-4; 10 bases match TRBD1. V lost 6 bases and J lost 8; bases outside the gene matches: 3. Germline V gene data show CDR1 as MDHEN and CDR2 as SYDVKM. CDR3 size: 13 residues. CDR3 in DNA: TGTGCCAGCAGCCGACAGGGGGCGGAAAAACTGTTTTTT. It translates to CASSRQGAEKLFF.

The rearrangement joins TRBV11-2 to TRBJ1-2, with D unclear. Per germline, CDR1 SGHAT and CDR2 FQNNGV. Trimming took 6 bases from V and 8 from J, leaving 25 bases between them. The CDR3 contains 16 residues. The CDR3 bases are TGTGCCAGCAGTCCTACGACGGGTGCCCCCCTTGGAGGCTACACCTTC. Its protein is CASSPTTGAPLGGYTF.

V is TRBV18 and J is TRBJ2-1; D not resolved. V was pared by 0 bases and J by 5 bases, with 14 bases between. CDR3 length: 16 amino acids. Germline CDR1 is KGHSH and CDR2 is LQKENI. The DNA for the CDR3 is TGTGCCAGCTCACCACCGGGCCAAACTTTAAACAATGAGCAGTTCTTC. Its protein is CASSPPGQTLNNEQFF.

This clone occurred once. A junction end diverges from the germline sequence, so it may reflect a read error. The chain joins TRBV27 to TRBJ2-2, with D perhaps matching TRBD2 (6 bases). Germline V gene lookup returns CDR1 MNHEY and CDR2 SMNVEV (reference sequence). This CDR3 contains 15 residues. In nucleotides, the CDR3 is TGTGCCAGCAGTCCAGGGACTTACGAACACCGGGGAGCTGTTTTT. It encodes CASSPGTYEHRGAVF.

The chain couples TRBV7-6 to TRBJ1-4, with D possibly TRBD1 on 5 matching bases. The CDR3 is made up of 14 amino acids. The ends were cut back, 6 bases at V and 5 bases at J, with 13 bases in the middle. Germline CDR1 SGHVS, CDR2 FNYEAQ. The CDR3 spells CASSPGTENEKLFF. In DNA form, the CDR3 reads TGTGCCAGCAGTCCCGGGACGGAAAATGAAAAACTGTTTTTT.

This clone was observed a few times. The gene calls are TRBV28 and TRBJ2-5; a possible D gene is TRBD1 (6 bases). V was shortened by 6 bases and J by 4 bases, with 18 bases between the two germline ends. CDR1 and CDR2 from the germline V gene are MDHEN and SYDVKM. The CDR3 is 15 residues long. CDR3 in amino acids: CASSLEGGLGETQYF. The CDR3 DNA is TGTGCCAGCAGCCTGGAAGGGGGTCTGGGAGAGACCCAGTACTTC.

This chain uses TRBV19 with TRBJ2-6; D unclear. V shed 4 bases and J shed 5 bases, with 21 bases lying between them. Germline loops: CDR1 LNHDA, CDR2 SQIVND (reference sequence). The CDR3 is 18 residues long. The CDR3 is CASSTSETSQSRANVLTF. The DNA of the CDR3 is TGTGCCAGTAGTACGAGTGAGACATCACAAAGTCGGGCCAACGTCCTGACTTTC.

V is TRBV7-8 and J is TRBJ2-7; D is possibly TRBD2 (6 bases). The V and J ends lost 6 bases and 0 bases respectively, with 15 bases between them. CDR1 is SGHVS, CDR2 FQNEAQ, per germline. The CDR3 runs to 15 residues. The CDR3 region is CASSQNLAPSYEQYF. In DNA, the CDR3 is TGTGCCAGCAGTCAAAATCTAGCGCCCTCCTACGAGCAGTACTTC.

This chain uses TRBV9 with TRBJ2-1; possible D gene TRBD2, 6 bases. With 5 bases removed from V and 4 bases from J, the gap between germline ends came to 22 bases. The germline V gene has CDR1 SGDLS and CDR2 YYNGEE. CDR3 length: 17 amino acids. In DNA form, the CDR3 reads TGTGCCAGCAGTGGAGAAGCCGGGACTTCCCCTTACAATGAGCAGTTCTTC. Amino acid sequence: CASSGEAGTSPYNEQFF. Based on the CDR3 plus reference TRBV9 and TRBJ2-1, the full variable domain is DSGVTQTPKHLITATGQRVTLRCSPRSGDLSVYWYQQSLDQGLQFLIQYYNGEERAKGNILERFSAQQFPDLHSELNLSSLELGDSALYFCASSGEAGTSPYNEQFFGPGTRLTVL.

The gene calls are TRBV11-1 and TRBJ2-6; 9 nucleotides align to TRBD1. With V trimmed by 8 bases and J by 0 bases, 2 bases remained unmatched. This CDR3 has 15 residues. Germline V gene sequence: CDR1 SGHAT, CDR2 FQDESV (reference sequence). CDR3: CASGTGSSGANVLTF. In DNA, the CDR3 is TGTGCCAGCGGGACAGGGAGCTCTGGGGCCAACGTCCTGACTTTC.

This chain uses TRBV5-1 with TRBJ2-7; the D gene is possibly TRBD2 (5 bases). The CDR3 is made up of 15 amino acids. Looked up from germline, CDR1 is SGHRS and CDR2 is YFSETQ. V lost 2 bases and J lost 0, with 12 bases in between. CDR3 region: CASSLSGKSSYEQYF. The CDR3 DNA reads as TGCGCCAGCAGCTTATCGGGGAAGAGCTCCTACGAGCAGTACTTC. Based on the CDR3 plus reference TRBV5-1 and TRBJ2-7, the full variable domain is KAGVTQTPRYLIKTRGQQVTLSCSPISGHRSVSWYQQTPGQGLQFLFEYFSETQRNKGNFPGRFSGRQFSNSRSEMNVSTLELGDSALYLCASSLSGKSSYEQYFGPGTRLTVT.

The gene calls are TRBV5-6 and TRBJ2-5; 12 positions agree with TRBD2. Germline values: CDR1 SGHDT, CDR2 YYEEEE. The length of the CDR3 is 16 residues. Trimming removed 5 bases from V and 5 bases from J; junction bases left unmatched: 10. The CDR3 protein is CASSSELAGGRETQYF. As DNA, the CDR3 is TGTGCCAGCAGTTCTGAACTAGCGGGAGGCCGTGAGACCCAGTACTTC.

The rearrangement joins TRBV30 to TRBJ1-1; 7 nucleotides agree with TRBD1. This CDR3 region has 14 residues. Germline CDR1 GTSNPN, CDR2 SVGIG (reference sequence). Trimming removed 0 bases from V and 4 bases from J; junction bases left unmatched: 5. The CDR3 bases are TGTGCCTGGAGTGTATCCAGGGGGATCACTGAAGCTTTCTTT. It codes for CAWSVSRGITEAFF.

The chain carries TRBV2 and TRBJ1-5; D remains ambiguous. Trimming took off 6 bases at V and 5 bases at J, with 11 bases between the two ends. Per the germline V gene, CDR1 is SNHLY and CDR2 is FYNNEI. The CDR3 is 13 residues long. The CDR3: CASRWRIYQPQHF. The CDR3, as DNA: TGTGCCAGCAGGTGGCGGATCTATCAGCCCCAGCATTTT.

This CDR3 is CASSFSGTGYTGELFF. CDR3 bases: TGTGCCAGCAGCTTTAGCGGGACAGGGTACACCGGGGAGCTGTTTTTT. The chain employs TRBV7-9 and TRBJ2-2, with D possibly being TRBD1 (9 bases). V lost 3 bases and J lost 3, with 14 bases in between. This CDR3 region has 16 residues. CDR1 and CDR2 from the germline V gene are SEHNR and FQNEAQ (reference sequence). The full variable domain, its missing parts supplied by reference TRBV7-9 and TRBJ2-2, is DTGVSQNPRHKITKRGQNVTFRCDPISEHNRLYWYRQTLGQGPEFLTYFQNEAQLEKSRLLSDRFSAERPKGSFSTLEIQRTEQGDSAMYLCASSFSGTGYTGELFFGEGSRLTVL.

The sample holds many counts of this clone. The J gene is TRBJ1-3, the V gene TRBV10-3, with unresolved D. The V end was cut by 1 base, the J end by 0 bases, with 7 bases between. This CDR3 is 15 amino acids long. Germline-derived CDR1 and CDR2 are ENHRY and SYGVKD. In nucleotides, the CDR3 is TGTGCCATCAGTGAGTTCTCGAGCTCTGGAAACACCATATATTTT. Protein product: CAISEFSSSGNTIYF.

The chain uses TRBV18 and TRBJ1-5; D is ambiguous. This CDR3 is 14 amino acids long. Germline lookup yields CDR1 KGHSH and CDR2 LQKENI. The V gene lost 3 bases and the J gene lost 4 bases, with 10 bases spanning the gap. In DNA, the CDR3 is TGTGCCAGCTCACCTCTCTCATCTAATCAGCCCCAGCATTTT. This encodes CASSPLSSNQPQHF. Based on the CDR3 plus reference TRBV18 and TRBJ1-5, the full variable domain is NAGVMQNPRHLVRRRGQEARLRCSPMKGHSHVYWYRQLPEEGLKFMVYLQKENIIDESGMPKERFSAEFPKEGPSILRIQQVVRGDSAAYFCASSPLSSNQPQHFGDGTRLSIL.

This clone occurred a few times. The rearrangement links TRBV7-3 to TRBJ2-3; 8 positions agree with TRBD2. This CDR3 comprises 16 residues. In germline, CDR1 is SGHTA, CDR2 FQGTGA. With 5 bases clipped from V and 4 bases from J, the junction kept 11 bases outside the gene matches. CDR3 protein: CASSLQRETRADTQYF. In DNA, the CDR3 is TGTGCCAGCAGCCTCCAGCGGGAGACCAGGGCAGATACGCAGTATTTT. Supplemented by reference TRBV7-3 and TRBJ2-3, the full variable domain reads GAGVSQTPSNKVTEKGKYVELRCDPISGHTALYWYRQSLGQGPEFLIYFQGTGAADDSGLPNDRFFAVRPEGSVSTLKIQRTERGDSAVYLCASSLQRETRADTQYFGPGTRLTVL.

The V gene is TRBV19, the J gene TRBJ1-1; D may be TRBD1 (5 bases). The germline V gene encodes CDR1 LNHDA and CDR2 SQIVND (reference sequence). Trimming left V 7 bases short and J 4 bases short, with 10 bases between. The CDR3 sequence is 12 residues long. For the CDR3, the DNA is TGTGCCAGTACCCAGAGGGGCACTGAAGCTTTCTTT. This encodes CASTQRGTEAFF.

This chain connects TRBV4-1 to TRBJ2-7; 7 nucleotides align to TRBD1. Germline V gives CDR1 MGHRA, CDR2 YSYEKL. The V and J ends lost 5 bases and 3 bases, in that order; junction bases with no gene match: 10. There are 15 residues in the CDR3. The CDR3 here is CASSFLDRAIYEQYF. The CDR3 DNA reads as TGCGCCAGCAGCTTCTTAGACAGGGCGATCTACGAGCAGTACTTC.

The chain links TRBV4-1 to TRBJ2-1; the D gene is possibly TRBD2 (5 bases). The germline V gene encodes CDR1 MGHRA and CDR2 YSYEKL. V lost 0 bases to trimming and J lost 11 bases, with 11 bases between them. The CDR3 spans 13 residues. The CDR3 protein is CASSQDGRTQQFF. As DNA, the CDR3 is TGCGCCAGCAGCCAAGATGGAAGGACTCAGCAGTTCTTC.

The rearrangement links TRBV7-8 to TRBJ1-6, with D possibly matching TRBD1 (6 bases). The germline gives CDR1 SGHVS, CDR2 FQNEAQ. The CDR3 runs to 15 residues. Trimming removed 5 bases from V and 6 bases from J, with 14 bases in between. CDR3 bases: TGTGCCAGCAGCGTCAGGGGTGGCGGTAATTCACCCCTCCACTTT. Translation gives CASSVRGGGNSPLHF.

In its sample, this clone was seen a few times. The V call is TRBV28, the J call TRBJ2-7, with a weak D call TRBD2 (5 bases). Trimming stripped 8 bases from V and 3 bases from J, with 17 bases between. There are 14 residues in the CDR3. CDR1 is MDHEN, CDR2 SYDVKM, per germline. The CDR3 nucleotides read TGTGCCAGCGTCCTGGCGGGCGGCTTCTACGAGCAGTACTTC. Translating gives CASVLAGGFYEQYF.

In DNA form, the CDR3 reads TGTGCCAGCAGATGGACAGGTTCTAGAGACATTCAGTACTTC. This codes for CASRWTGSRDIQYF. The chain combines TRBV28 with TRBJ2-4; 7 bases line up with TRBD1. The V gene's germline CDR1 is MDHEN and CDR2 SYDVKM. With V trimmed by 6 bases and J by 8 bases, 10 bases remained unmatched. The length of the CDR3 is 14 residues.

The chain is built from TRBV18 and TRBJ1-1, with D possibly being TRBD1 (6 bases). Deletions cut 0 bases from V and 0 bases from J, with 20 bases between. Germline V gives CDR1 KGHSH, CDR2 LQKENI. The CDR3 sequence is 19 residues long. The CDR3 loop reads CASSPPLSGGRHLNTEAFF. CDR3 coding DNA: TGTGCCAGCTCACCACCTCTTTCCGGGGGCCGACATCTGAACACTGAAGCTTTCTTT.